These T cell receptor beta chains were read from a single sample in a study of blood T cell repertoires in COVID-19. The protocol was immunoSEQ multiplex PCR, while the TCRdb copy is restricted to in-frame clones and leaves out a portion. This repertoire shows 190,000 or so clones, around 81% found once; its top ten account for around 7.5%. Specimen: PBMCs or T cells enriched from blood (not recorded which). The receptors originated from a man between 40 and 49 years old who had recovered from COVID-19. Each CDR3 is given with its conserved first and last residue. The order of the fields is J gene, V gene, clone size, D gene, CDR3 protein, CDR3 DNA. D genes are given only for firm matches. The size of a clone is reported for some rows only, either as once, few or many, or as a class for expanded clones.

J gene: TRBJ1-2; V gene: TRBV13; clone size: -; D gene: TRBD1; CDR3 protein: CASSRQGDSPYYGYTF; CDR3 DNA: TGTGCCAGCAGCAGACAGGGGGACAGTCCTTACTATGGCTACACCTTC
J gene: TRBJ2-1; V gene: TRBV7-9; clone size: once; D gene: TRBD2; CDR3 protein: CASSSPLGLAGGPSNEQFF; CDR3 DNA: TGTGCCAGCAGCTCGCCTCTGGGACTAGCGGGGGGGCCAAGCAATGAGCAGTTCTTC
J gene: TRBJ1-2; V gene: TRBV4-1; clone size: once; D gene: -; CDR3 protein: CASSREWTANYGYTF; CDR3 DNA: TGCGCCAGCAGTCGAGAGTGGACAGCTAACTATGGCTACACCTTC
J gene: TRBJ1-2; V gene: TRBV6-2/TRBV6-3; clone size: -; D gene: TRBD1; CDR3 protein: CASSYHRGLGYTF; CDR3 DNA: TGTGCCAGCAGTTATCACAGGGGCCTCGGCTACACCTTC
J gene: TRBJ2-7; V gene: TRBV5-6; clone size: -; D gene: -; CDR3 protein: CASSRPGHSSYEQYF; CDR3 DNA: TGTGCCAGCAGCAGACCGGGACATAGCTCCTACGAGCAGTACTTC
J gene: TRBJ2-1; V gene: TRBV5-1; clone size: -; D gene: TRBD2; CDR3 protein: CASSLERGVPNEQFF; CDR3 DNA: TGCGCCAGCAGCTTGGAGCGGGGGGTACCTAATGAGCAGTTCTTC
J gene: TRBJ1-1; V gene: TRBV10-3; clone size: -; D gene: TRBD1; CDR3 protein: CAIKAGQGETEAFF; CDR3 DNA: TGTGCCATCAAGGCCGGACAGGGGGAGACTGAAGCTTTCTTT
J gene: TRBJ2-3; V gene: TRBV28; clone size: -; D gene: TRBD1; CDR3 protein: CAVGGTGIADTQYF; CDR3 DNA: TGTGCCGTAGGTGGGACAGGGATCGCAGATACGCAGTATTTT
J gene: TRBJ2-3; V gene: TRBV19; clone size: few; D gene: -; CDR3 protein: CASREEQYTDTQYF; CDR3 DNA: TGTGCCAGTAGAGAGGAGCAGTACACAGATACGCAGTATTTT
J gene: TRBJ2-7; V gene: TRBV4-3; clone size: -; D gene: -; CDR3 protein: CASSQAAGSSYEQYF; CDR3 DNA: TGCGCCAGCAGCCAAGCCGCGGGAAGCTCCTACGAGCAGTACTTC
J gene: TRBJ2-5; V gene: TRBV5-1; clone size: -; D gene: TRBD2; CDR3 protein: CASSLDSGGQETQYF; CDR3 DNA: TGCGCCAGCAGCTTGGATAGCGGGGGCCAAGAGACCCAGTACTTC
J gene: TRBJ1-6; V gene: TRBV9; clone size: -; D gene: TRBD1; CDR3 protein: CASSAGTVNNSPLHF; CDR3 DNA: TGTGCCAGCAGCGCCGGGACAGTGAATAATTCACCCCTCCACTTT
J gene: TRBJ2-5; V gene: TRBV3-1/TRBV3-2; clone size: -; D gene: TRBD1; CDR3 protein: CASSAGTGGEETQYF; CDR3 DNA: TGTGCCAGCAGCGCTGGGACAGGGGGCGAAGAGACCCAGTACTTC
J gene: TRBJ1-3; V gene: TRBV7-9; clone size: -; D gene: -; CDR3 protein: CASSFGLTGGNTIYF; CDR3 DNA: TGTGCCAGCAGCTTCGGACTGACTGGAGGAAACACCATATATTTT
J gene: TRBJ1-2; V gene: TRBV5-1; clone size: -; D gene: -; CDR3 protein: CASSLAATGYTF; CDR3 DNA: TGCGCCAGCAGCTTGGCCGCTACGGGCTACACCTTC
J gene: TRBJ1-3; V gene: TRBV10-3; clone size: -; D gene: -; CDR3 protein: CAISQGLSGNTIYF; CDR3 DNA: TGTGCCATCAGCCAGGGGCTCTCTGGAAACACCATATATTTT
J gene: TRBJ2-3; V gene: TRBV27; clone size: -; D gene: -; CDR3 protein: CASSLGMGLTDTQYF; CDR3 DNA: TGTGCCAGCAGTTTGGGCATGGGACTCACAGATACGCAGTATTTT
J gene: TRBJ2-1; V gene: TRBV5-1; clone size: once; D gene: -; CDR3 protein: CASSPGQLYNEQFF; CDR3 DNA: TGCGCCAGCAGCCCCGGACAGCTCTACAATGAGCAGTTCTTC
J gene: TRBJ1-2; V gene: TRBV3-1/TRBV3-2; clone size: -; D gene: -; CDR3 protein: CASSQGHRARVGGYTF; CDR3 DNA: TGTGCCAGCAGCCAAGGACACCGCGCGCGGGTGGGTGGCTACACCTTC
J gene: TRBJ2-5; V gene: TRBV3-1/TRBV3-2; clone size: -; D gene: TRBD2; CDR3 protein: CASSQDSSGGALQTQYF; CDR3 DNA: TGTGCCAGCAGCCAAGATTCTAGCGGGGGGGCCTTACAGACCCAGTACTTC
J gene: TRBJ1-1; V gene: TRBV6-6; clone size: -; D gene: -; CDR3 protein: CASSLRGKPNTEAFF; CDR3 DNA: TGTGCCAGCAGCTTACGGGGTAAGCCAAACACTGAAGCTTTCTTT
J gene: TRBJ1-3; V gene: TRBV11-2; clone size: -; D gene: -; CDR3 protein: CASSLDSGTGNTIYF; CDR3 DNA: TGTGCCAGCAGCCTCGACAGTGGCACTGGAAACACCATATATTTT
J gene: TRBJ1-1; V gene: TRBV20-1; clone size: -; D gene: -; CDR3 protein: CSASTAREGLLAFF; CDR3 DNA: TGCAGTGCTAGTACCGCCAGGGAGGGCTTACTAGCTTTCTTT
J gene: TRBJ2-2; V gene: TRBV2; clone size: -; D gene: -; CDR3 protein: CASAEGVTGELFF; CDR3 DNA: TGTGCCAGCGCCGAGGGGGTAACCGGGGAGCTGTTTTTT
J gene: TRBJ1-2; V gene: TRBV18; clone size: -; D gene: TRBD1; CDR3 protein: CASSPQGQSHGYTF; CDR3 DNA: TGTGCCAGCTCACCCCAGGGACAGAGTCATGGCTACACCTTC
J gene: TRBJ1-4; V gene: TRBV9; clone size: -; D gene: TRBD1; CDR3 protein: CASSAAGGILNEKLFF; CDR3 DNA: TGTGCCAGCAGCGCCGCAGGGGGCATCTTAAATGAAAAACTGTTTTTT
J gene: TRBJ1-2; V gene: TRBV6-5; clone size: -; D gene: TRBD1; CDR3 protein: CASSQGQNTNYGYTF; CDR3 DNA: TGTGCCAGCAGTCAGGGACAGAATACTAACTATGGCTACACCTTC
J gene: TRBJ1-5; V gene: TRBV5-6; clone size: -; D gene: TRBD1; CDR3 protein: CASSRQGASQPQHF; CDR3 DNA: TGTGCCAGCAGCCGACAGGGAGCGAGTCAGCCCCAGCATTTT
J gene: TRBJ2-7; V gene: TRBV15; clone size: -; D gene: -; CDR3 protein: CATSSLLPGFYEQYF; CDR3 DNA: TGTGCCACCAGCAGTTTACTACCGGGGTTTTACGAGCAGTACTTC
J gene: TRBJ1-2; V gene: TRBV24-1; clone size: -; D gene: -; CDR3 protein: CATSGVTGRAGNYGYTF; CDR3 DNA: TGTGCCACCAGTGGTGTTACAGGTCGGGCGGGGAACTATGGCTACACCTTC
J gene: TRBJ1-2; V gene: TRBV5-6; clone size: -; D gene: TRBD1; CDR3 protein: CASSLFGQGAYGYTF; CDR3 DNA: TGTGCCAGCAGCTTGTTCGGGCAGGGGGCGTATGGCTACACCTTC
J gene: TRBJ2-5; V gene: TRBV24-1; clone size: -; D gene: TRBD1; CDR3 protein: CATSDFRDREETQYF; CDR3 DNA: TGTGCCACCAGTGATTTCCGGGACAGGGAAGAGACCCAGTACTTC
J gene: TRBJ1-3; V gene: TRBV28; clone size: -; D gene: TRBD1; CDR3 protein: CASKQGAGNTIYF; CDR3 DNA: TGTGCCAGTAAACAGGGGGCTGGAAACACCATATATTTT
J gene: TRBJ1-1; V gene: TRBV4-3; clone size: -; D gene: -; CDR3 protein: CASSQEAVNTEAFF; CDR3 DNA: TGCGCCAGCAGCCAAGAGGCTGTGAACACTGAAGCTTTCTTT
J gene: TRBJ2-7; V gene: TRBV6-2/TRBV6-3; clone size: -; D gene: -; CDR3 protein: CASSPGGPGEQYF; CDR3 DNA: TGTGCCAGCAGCCCCGGAGGACCTGGCGAGCAGTACTTC
J gene: TRBJ2-3; V gene: TRBV4-2; clone size: -; D gene: TRBD2; CDR3 protein: CASSQAKGLAGGGGTDTQYF; CDR3 DNA: TGTGCCAGCAGCCAAGCTAAGGGACTAGCGGGGGGCGGTGGCACAGATACGCAGTATTTT
J gene: TRBJ1-1; V gene: TRBV5-1; clone size: -; D gene: -; CDR3 protein: CASSLDRLNTEAFF; CDR3 DNA: TGCGCCAGCAGCTTGGACAGGTTGAACACTGAAGCTTTCTTT
J gene: TRBJ2-2; V gene: TRBV7-9; clone size: -; D gene: TRBD2; CDR3 protein: CASSRGTSGGAAGELFF; CDR3 DNA: TGTGCCAGCAGCCGCGGGACTAGCGGGGGGGCAGCCGGGGAGCTGTTTTTT
J gene: TRBJ1-1; V gene: TRBV7-9; clone size: -; D gene: TRBD1; CDR3 protein: CASRPQGGGTEAFF; CDR3 DNA: TGTGCCAGCAGGCCCCAGGGGGGTGGCACTGAAGCTTTCTTT
J gene: TRBJ1-2; V gene: TRBV13; clone size: -; D gene: TRBD1; CDR3 protein: CASNPQGVTDYTF; CDR3 DNA: TGTGCCAGCAATCCCCAGGGGGTGACTGACTACACCTTC